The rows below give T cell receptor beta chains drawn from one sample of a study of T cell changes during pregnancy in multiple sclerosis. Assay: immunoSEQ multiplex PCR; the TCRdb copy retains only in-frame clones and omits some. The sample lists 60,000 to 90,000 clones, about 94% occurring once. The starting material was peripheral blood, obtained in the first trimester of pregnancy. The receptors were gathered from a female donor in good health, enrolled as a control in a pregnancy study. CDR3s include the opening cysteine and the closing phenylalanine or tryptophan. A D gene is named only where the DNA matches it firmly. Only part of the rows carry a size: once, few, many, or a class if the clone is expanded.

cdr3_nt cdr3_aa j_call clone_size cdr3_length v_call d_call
TGTGCCAGTAAACAGGGGGGAGGGAACACTGAAGCTTTCTTT CASKQGGGNTEAFF TRBJ1-1 - 14 TRBV5-4 TRBD1
TGTGCCAGCAGCTTGGACCCCTCGACATCCTACGAGCAGTACTTC CASSLDPSTSYEQYF TRBJ2-7 - 15 TRBV5-4 -
TGTGCCAGCAGTTACCTTACGGGTGGTGCCTACGAGCAGTACTTC CASSYLTGGAYEQYF TRBJ2-7 - 15 TRBV6-6 -
TGCGCCAGCAGGGGGCGGGGCTCTGGGGCCAACGTCCTGACTTTC CASRGRGSGANVLTF TRBJ2-6 - 15 TRBV4-1 -
TGTGCCAGCAGTTTTCTCAGTTCCGGGACTAGCGACAACTCCTACAATGAGCAGTTCTTC CASSFLSSGTSDNSYNEQFF TRBJ2-1 - 20 TRBV27 TRBD2
TGCGCCAGCAGCTCCGATACTCCAGGGGGCATTGGCTACACCTTC CASSSDTPGGIGYTF TRBJ1-2 - 15 TRBV5-1 TRBD1
TGTGCCACCAGCAAAGGACTAGCGGGACAGGGTGAGCAGTTCTTC CATSKGLAGQGEQFF TRBJ2-1 - 15 TRBV15 TRBD2
TGCACCAGCAGCCATCCCTTCGGGACAGGGGGCAATGGCTACACCTTC CTSSHPFGTGGNGYTF TRBJ1-2 - 16 TRBV1 -
TGCGCCAGCAGCCGTAGCGGGACCTCCTACGAGCAGTACTTC CASSRSGTSYEQYF TRBJ2-7 - 14 TRBV5-1 TRBD2
TGTGCCAGCAGGACAGCGGGAGCGTTGAGGGAGCAGTACTTC CASRTAGALREQYF TRBJ2-7 - 14 TRBV5-5 TRBD2
TGTGCCAGCTGTCCGGGACTAGCGGAACACTACGAGCAGTACTTC CASCPGLAEHYEQYF TRBJ2-7 - 15 TRBV28 TRBD2
TGTGCCAGCAGCCGACAGGGGATAACGCAGTATTTT CASSRQGITQYF TRBJ2-3 - 12 TRBV5-6 TRBD1
TGTGCCAGTAGTCCCAACTCCGGGACTAGCGGCGGGGACATTCAGTACTTC CASSPNSGTSGGDIQYF TRBJ2-4 - 17 TRBV19 TRBD2
TGTGCCAGCAGGTTAGGACAGGGTGCGAATGAGGAGACCCAGTACTTC CASRLGQGANEETQYF TRBJ2-5 - 16 TRBV28 TRBD1
TGCGCCAGCAGCCAAGACACAGGCTTCGGAAACACCATATATTTT CASSQDTGFGNTIYF TRBJ1-3 - 15 TRBV4-1 -
TGTGCCAGCAGTTTACTTGGGGGGGTGAACACTGAAGCTTTCTTT CASSLLGGVNTEAFF TRBJ1-1 once 15 TRBV27 -
TGCGCCAGCAGCTTGGCGGAGCTGGGCTACAATGAGCAGTTCTTC CASSLAELGYNEQFF TRBJ2-1 - 15 TRBV5-1 -
TGTGCCACCCGATATGGGCAAAATAATTCACCCCTCCACTTT CATRYGQNNSPLHF TRBJ1-6 - 14 TRBV27 -
TGTGCCATCAGCCACCCTATCAGGACTAGCGGGGATGAGCAGTTCTTC CAISHPIRTSGDEQFF TRBJ2-1 - 16 TRBV10-3 TRBD2
TGTGCCTGGAGTGTTTCAACTCGTGGCGAGCAGTACTTC CAWSVSTRGEQYF TRBJ2-7 few 13 TRBV30 -
TGTGCCAGCAGCTTGTACGGAAGCGGGAGTGACAATGAGCAGTTCTTC CASSLYGSGSDNEQFF TRBJ2-1 once 16 TRBV5-8 TRBD2
TGCACCAGCAGCTCGCTCTGGACTAGCGGGGGTGAGCAGTTCTTC CTSSSLWTSGGEQFF TRBJ2-1 - 15 TRBV1 -
TGTGCCAGCAGTCCCGGGGGGCGGGAGAACACCGGGGAGCTGTTTTTT CASSPGGRENTGELFF TRBJ2-2 - 16 TRBV28 -
TGTGCCACCAGCAGAGACCGGGGACTAGCGGCCTACGAGCAGTACTTC CATSRDRGLAAYEQYF TRBJ2-7 - 16 TRBV15 TRBD2
TGTGCCAGCAGCTTAGATGGGAGACTAGCGGGATCGACCGGGGAGCTGTTTTTT CASSLDGRLAGSTGELFF TRBJ2-2 - 18 TRBV11-2 TRBD2
TGTGCCAGCAGCCAGGGGATAGAACTAGCCAAAAACATTCAGTACTTC CASSQGIELAKNIQYF TRBJ2-4 - 16 TRBV5-4 -
TGTGCCAGCAGCCAATATCCCGCCGAGGCTGGCGGGGAGCTGTTTTTT CASSQYPAEAGGELFF TRBJ2-2 - 16 TRBV4-2 -
TGTGCCAGCAGCCTGACACTCTACGAGCAGTACTTC CASSLTLYEQYF TRBJ2-7 - 12 TRBV7-9 -
TGCGCCAGCAGCGCCGTCCCGGGACAGGACGGGGAGCTGTTTTTT CASSAVPGQDGELFF TRBJ2-2 - 15 TRBV5-1 TRBD1
TGCAGCGTTCACCCAATGACCTTCCGGAGGGAAAAACTGTTTTTT CSVHPMTFRREKLFF TRBJ1-4 - 15 TRBV29-1 -
TGTGCCAGCAGCGATGGGACAGGAGATCAGCCCCAGCATTTT CASSDGTGDQPQHF TRBJ1-5 - 14 TRBV5-5 TRBD1
TGTGCCAGCAGCCTTCGAAAAACGGGAGGCTACGAGCAGTACTTC CASSLRKTGGYEQYF TRBJ2-7 - 15 TRBV5-4 TRBD2
TGCGCCAGCAGCTTGGAACTAGCGGGAAACAATGAGCAGTTCTTC CASSLELAGNNEQFF TRBJ2-1 - 15 TRBV5-1 TRBD2
TGTGCCAGCAGTGAACCGGGTTCCTACGAGCAGTACTTC CASSEPGSYEQYF TRBJ2-7 - 13 TRBV6-1 -
TGTGCCAGCAGCCAAAGGTGGGACAGAGATATGAACACTGAAGCTTTCTTT CASSQRWDRDMNTEAFF TRBJ1-1 - 17 TRBV2 TRBD1
TGTGCCAGTAGTACCGGGGGGGGTGCCTACGAGCAGTACTTC CASSTGGGAYEQYF TRBJ2-7 - 14 TRBV19 TRBD2
TGTGCCAGCAGGCCTCATAGGAACACTGAAGCTTTCTTT CASRPHRNTEAFF TRBJ1-1 once 13 TRBV6-5 -
TGTGCCAGCAGCCGGAGATTCAATGAAAAACTGTTTTTT CASSRRFNEKLFF TRBJ1-4 - 13 TRBV6-5 -
TGTGCCAGCAACATTCGGACAGGGGGCAGGGAGACCCAGTACTTC CASNIRTGGRETQYF TRBJ2-5 once 15 TRBV28 TRBD1
TGTGCCAGCAGCAATCAGGGGTTTAGCACAGATACGCAGTATTTT CASSNQGFSTDTQYF TRBJ2-3 - 15 TRBV7-2 -